This T cell receptor (beta chain) is from a study of cytomegalovirus exposure and HLA in healthy donors. In the study overall: When 350 to 500 donors were genotyped, around 77% of them were found to fall in the Caucasian-associated ancestry cluster.

Germline V lookup: CDR1 GTSNPN, CDR2 SVGIG (reference sequence). V lost 3 bases, J lost 7 bases, and 9 bases lay in between. CDR3 length: 11 amino acids. The PCR had 60 Vbeta and 13 Jbeta primers. The data were produced by immunoSEQ multiplex PCR, yet TCRdb's version contains in-frame clones alone and is incomplete. This table has approximately 150,000 clones, over 75% appearing once. The study's findings and limits: More clonal expansion characterized HLA-associated TCR beta chains than equally common others in a later analysis.

Points on this clone: The target antigen is unknown.

The TCR comes from a young man in good health and CMV-seropositive. Material for sequencing was PBMCs. The rearrangement uses TRBV30 and TRBJ2-5; the D gene is possibly TRBD2 (5 bases). DNA for the CDR3: TGTGCCTGGAGCCGGGATCGGACCCAGTACTTC. Translating it yields CAWSRDRTQYF. Full variable domain (outside the CDR3, taken from reference TRBV30 and TRBJ2-5): SQTIHQWPATLVQPVGSPLSLECTVEGTSNPNLYWYRQAAGRGLQLLFYSVGIGQISSEVPQNLSASRPQDRQFILSSKKLLLSDSGFYLCAWSRDRTQYFGPGTRLLVL.